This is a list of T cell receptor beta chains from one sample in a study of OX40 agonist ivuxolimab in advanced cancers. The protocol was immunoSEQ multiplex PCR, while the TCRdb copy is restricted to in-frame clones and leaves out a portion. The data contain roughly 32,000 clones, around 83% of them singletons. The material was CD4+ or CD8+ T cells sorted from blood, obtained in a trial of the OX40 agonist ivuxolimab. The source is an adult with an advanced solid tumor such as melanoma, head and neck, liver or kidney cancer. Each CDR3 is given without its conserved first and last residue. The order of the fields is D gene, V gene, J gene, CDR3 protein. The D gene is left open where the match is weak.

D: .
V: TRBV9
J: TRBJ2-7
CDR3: ASSVVDGGTYEQY

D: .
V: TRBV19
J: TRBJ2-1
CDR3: ASSMTGTGYNEQF

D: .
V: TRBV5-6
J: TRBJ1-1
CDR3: ASSSLGSEAF

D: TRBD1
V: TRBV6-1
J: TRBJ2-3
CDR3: ASSGRDRGADTQY

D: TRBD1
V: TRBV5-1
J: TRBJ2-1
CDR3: ASSLDRVYGDEQF

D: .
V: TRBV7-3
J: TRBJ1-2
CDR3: ASSVGVLRRNYGYT

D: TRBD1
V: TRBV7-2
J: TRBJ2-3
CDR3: ASSVDRGQVGRDTQY

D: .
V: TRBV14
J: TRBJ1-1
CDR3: ASIPLGGLNTEAF

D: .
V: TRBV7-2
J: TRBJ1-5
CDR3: ASSLDGAQPQH

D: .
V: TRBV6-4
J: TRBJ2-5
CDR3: ASSDRETQY

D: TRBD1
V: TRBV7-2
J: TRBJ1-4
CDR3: ASSTSGTGVEKLF

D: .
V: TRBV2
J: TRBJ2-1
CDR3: ASSFPGATDNEQF

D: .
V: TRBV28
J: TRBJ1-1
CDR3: ASSPPDRWETEAF

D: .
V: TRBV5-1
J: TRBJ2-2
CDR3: ASSLVGKFTGELF

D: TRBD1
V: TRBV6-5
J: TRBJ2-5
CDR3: ASLDRGRGETQY

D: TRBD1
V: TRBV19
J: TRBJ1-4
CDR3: ASSVQGSNEKLF

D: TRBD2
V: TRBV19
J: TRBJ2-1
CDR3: ASTNPGRDEQF

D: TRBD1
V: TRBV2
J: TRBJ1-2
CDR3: ASSTGGTNYGYT

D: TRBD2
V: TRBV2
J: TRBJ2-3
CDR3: ASELAGIGTDTQY

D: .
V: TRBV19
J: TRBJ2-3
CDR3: ASSTGRAGTQY

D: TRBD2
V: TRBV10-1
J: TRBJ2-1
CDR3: ASSEPGEASGHNEQF

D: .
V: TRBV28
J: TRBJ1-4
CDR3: ASSPGHSGSEKLF

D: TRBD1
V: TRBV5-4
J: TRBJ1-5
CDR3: ASSQDRSNQPQH

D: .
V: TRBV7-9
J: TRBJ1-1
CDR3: ASSPGTFEAF

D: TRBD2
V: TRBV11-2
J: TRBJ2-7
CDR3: ASSLDSGSFYEQY

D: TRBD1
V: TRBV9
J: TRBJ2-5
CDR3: ASSIRTGVETQY

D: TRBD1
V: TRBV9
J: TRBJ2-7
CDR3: ASSVGQGFSYEQY

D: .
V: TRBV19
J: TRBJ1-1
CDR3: ASSPQGNTEAF

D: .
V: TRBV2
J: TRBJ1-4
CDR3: ASSVRAPRNEKLF

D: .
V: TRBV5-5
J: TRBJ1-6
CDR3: ASSLVKGSENSPLH

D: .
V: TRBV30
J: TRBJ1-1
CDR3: AWSPGVLTF

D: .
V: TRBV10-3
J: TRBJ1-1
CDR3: AISGDSTPRAF

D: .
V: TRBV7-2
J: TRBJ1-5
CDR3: ASSSQGAGRNQPQH

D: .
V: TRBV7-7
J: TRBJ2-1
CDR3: ASSPTGRGEQF

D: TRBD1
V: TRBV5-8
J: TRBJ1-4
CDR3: ASSWGDRGPYGEKLF

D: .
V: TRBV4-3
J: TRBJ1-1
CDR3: ASSQVEVGNTEAF

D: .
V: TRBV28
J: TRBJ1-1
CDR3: ASSSSLEAF

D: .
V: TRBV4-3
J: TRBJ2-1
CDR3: ASSQASLSYNEQF

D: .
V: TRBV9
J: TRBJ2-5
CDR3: ASSVYGSETQY